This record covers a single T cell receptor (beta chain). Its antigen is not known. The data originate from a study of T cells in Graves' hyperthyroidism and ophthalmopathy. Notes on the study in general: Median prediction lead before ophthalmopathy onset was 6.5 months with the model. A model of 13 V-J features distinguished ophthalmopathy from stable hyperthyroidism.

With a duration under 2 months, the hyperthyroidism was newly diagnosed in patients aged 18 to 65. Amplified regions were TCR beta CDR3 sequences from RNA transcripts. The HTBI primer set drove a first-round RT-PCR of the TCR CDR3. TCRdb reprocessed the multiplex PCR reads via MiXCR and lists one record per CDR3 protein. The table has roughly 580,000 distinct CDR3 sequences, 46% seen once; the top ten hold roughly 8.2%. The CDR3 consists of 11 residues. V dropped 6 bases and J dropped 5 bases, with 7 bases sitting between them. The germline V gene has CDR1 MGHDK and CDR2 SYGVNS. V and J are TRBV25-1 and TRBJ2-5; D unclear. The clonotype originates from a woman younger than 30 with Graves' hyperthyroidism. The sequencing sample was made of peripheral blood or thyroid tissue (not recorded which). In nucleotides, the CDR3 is TGTGCCAGCAGGGGGATGGAGACCCAGTACTTC. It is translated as CASRGMETQYF. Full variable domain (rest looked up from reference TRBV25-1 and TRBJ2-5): EADIYQTPRYLVIGTGKKITLECSQTMGHDKMYWYQQDPGMELHLIHYSYGVNSTEKGDLSSESTVSRIRTEHFPLTLESARPSHTSQYLCASRGMETQYFGPGTRLLVL.